The subject of this entry is one TCR beta chain. The antigen is not known. Libraries were prepared by immunoSEQ multiplex PCR; TCRdb keeps only in-frame clonotypes and omits some of them. The data hold about 34,000 clones, with more than 75% observed a single time. The CDR3 has 18 residues. Trimming pared 1 base from V and 0 bases from J, leaving 18 bases between. Germline CDR1 reads SGHTA; CDR2 reads FQGNSA. The data stem from a study of T cells in narcolepsy. General study findings and limits: Same-patient CSF and blood CD4+ T cell clonotypes included HCRT-specific and TRIB2-specific autoreactive ones. No autoreactive T cell clone sequences appeared in some memory CD4+ repertoires. Autoreactive clonotypes reportedly recurred in blood of same and different patients, not controls.

The specimen was CD45RA- memory CD4+ T cells from PBMCs. The source of this sequence is a human donor with narcolepsy. The chain links TRBV7-2 to TRBJ1-1; tentatively, D is TRBD1 (5 bases). The CDR3 DNA is TGTGCCAGCAGCTTAGGCCTACCGGGACCGATCCTGAACACTGAAGCTTTCTTT. Amino acid sequence: CASSLGLPGPILNTEAFF.